A selection of T cell receptor beta chains follows, all from one sample in a study of cytomegalovirus exposure and HLA in healthy donors. Libraries were prepared by immunoSEQ multiplex PCR; TCRdb keeps only in-frame clonotypes and omits some of them. The repertoire shows over 75,000 clones; the top ten hold less than 0.6%. Sequencing input: PBMCs. All receptors come from a man in his fifties or sixties in good health and CMV-seronegative. CDR3s include the opening cysteine and the closing phenylalanine or tryptophan. The D gene is left open where the match is weak.

J: TRBJ2-2; V: TRBV10-3; D: TRBD2; DNA: TGTGCCATCAGCAGAGGGACTAGCGCAAACACCGGGGAGCTGTTTTTT; CDR3: CAISRGTSANTGELFF
J: TRBJ1-1; V: TRBV20-1; D: -; DNA: TGCAGTGCTAGGTTAAACACTGAAGCTTTCTTT; CDR3: CSARLNTEAFF
J: TRBJ2-5; V: TRBV5-1; D: TRBD1; DNA: TGCGCCAGCAGCTTGGAGGGGGCCACGGAGACCCAGTACTTC; CDR3: CASSLEGATETQYF
J: TRBJ2-7; V: TRBV6-5; D: TRBD1; DNA: TGTGCCAGCACCCGGGACAGGGGAGCCTACGAGCAGTACTTC; CDR3: CASTRDRGAYEQYF
J: TRBJ1-2; V: TRBV4-1; D: TRBD1; DNA: TGCGCCAGCAGCCACGACAGGGAGCGGGTCTACGGCTACACCTTC; CDR3: CASSHDRERVYGYTF
J: TRBJ1-2; V: TRBV14; D: -; DNA: TGTGCCAGCAGCCAGGGGCGAAAGAATGGCTACACCTTC; CDR3: CASSQGRKNGYTF
J: TRBJ1-3; V: TRBV4-1; D: TRBD1; DNA: TGCGCCAGCACAGGGGGGACAGCTACGACTGGAAACACCATATATTTT; CDR3: CASTGGTATTGNTIYF
J: TRBJ1-3; V: TRBV7-8; D: -; DNA: TGTGCCAGCAAAACAGGGAACCCCTCCTCTGGAAACACCATATATTTT; CDR3: CASKTGNPSSGNTIYF
J: TRBJ2-7; V: TRBV19; D: TRBD1; DNA: TGTGCCAGTAGTCTACAGGGACAGGTCTACGAGCAGTACTTC; CDR3: CASSLQGQVYEQYF
J: TRBJ2-3; V: TRBV9; D: TRBD1; DNA: TGTGCCAGCAGCGCCCCGGACAGGGGGAACACAGATACGCAGTATTTT; CDR3: CASSAPDRGNTDTQYF
J: TRBJ1-4; V: TRBV18; D: TRBD1; DNA: TGTGCCAGCTCACCCCCGGGACAGGGGATCGAAAAACTGTTTTTT; CDR3: CASSPPGQGIEKLFF
J: TRBJ1-2; V: TRBV27; D: -; DNA: TGTGCCAGCAGTATAACCCCGGGGACTCGTGGCTACACCTTC; CDR3: CASSITPGTRGYTF
J: TRBJ2-7; V: TRBV5-7; D: -; DNA: TGTGCCAGCAGCTCCTGGGTCGGGGTTTCCTACGAGCAGTACTTC; CDR3: CASSSWVGVSYEQYF
J: TRBJ2-3; V: TRBV5-1; D: TRBD1; DNA: TGCGCCAGCAGCCAACAGGGGAACAAGAATACGCAGTATTTT; CDR3: CASSQQGNKNTQYF
J: TRBJ2-5; V: TRBV18; D: TRBD2; DNA: TGTGCCAGCTCACCTAGTACTAGCGGGGCCCTCCAAGAGACCCAGTACTTC; CDR3: CASSPSTSGALQETQYF
J: TRBJ2-1; V: TRBV7-3; D: TRBD1; DNA: TGTGCCAGCAGCGTAGGACAGGGCCCCTACAATGAGCAGTTCTTC; CDR3: CASSVGQGPYNEQFF
J: TRBJ1-5; V: TRBV2; D: TRBD1; DNA: TGTGCCAGCAGCGCCACCACAGGGGGCTATCAGCCCCAGCATTTT; CDR3: CASSATTGGYQPQHF
J: TRBJ1-2; V: TRBV10-3; D: TRBD1; DNA: TGTGCCATCAGTGGGACAGGCGTTAACTATGGCTACACCTTC; CDR3: CAISGTGVNYGYTF
J: TRBJ2-1; V: TRBV18; D: TRBD1; DNA: TGTGCCAGCTATGAACAGGGGTTCTATGAGCAGTTCTTC; CDR3: CASYEQGFYEQFF
J: TRBJ1-5; V: TRBV5-4; D: -; DNA: TGTGCCAGCAGCTCCGGACAGCCCGGGCAGCCCCAGCATTTT; CDR3: CASSSGQPGQPQHF
J: TRBJ2-1; V: TRBV7-9; D: TRBD2; DNA: TGTGCCAGCAGCCGTCCCCATAGCGGGGGGGTCTACAATGAGCAGTTCTTC; CDR3: CASSRPHSGGVYNEQFF
J: TRBJ2-7; V: TRBV25-1; D: -; DNA: TGTGCCAGCAGTGAATACGACAGTTTCTACGAGCAGTACTTC; CDR3: CASSEYDSFYEQYF
J: TRBJ2-7; V: TRBV10-3; D: TRBD1; DNA: TGTGCCATCAGGTCGACAGGGGGCCGCTACGAGCAGTACTTC; CDR3: CAIRSTGGRYEQYF
J: TRBJ2-7; V: TRBV14; D: TRBD1; DNA: TGTGCCAGCAGCCAAGATTTCGGACAGGGGAGGTACGAGCAGTACTTC; CDR3: CASSQDFGQGRYEQYF
J: TRBJ2-1; V: TRBV9; D: TRBD2; DNA: TGTGCCAGCAGCAGTAGCGGGGGGGCGGATGAGCAGTTCTTC; CDR3: CASSSSGGADEQFF
J: TRBJ2-7; V: TRBV6-5; D: TRBD1; DNA: TGTGCCAGCGGCCGACAGGGGAACTACGAGCAGTACTTC; CDR3: CASGRQGNYEQYF
J: TRBJ2-1; V: TRBV5-1; D: TRBD1; DNA: TGCGCCAGCAGCTTCTTACCGACAGGGGCCCCCCATGAGCAGTTCTTC; CDR3: CASSFLPTGAPHEQFF
J: TRBJ1-4; V: TRBV9; D: -; DNA: TGTGCCAGCAGCGTAGCAGGGGCTAATGAAAAACTGTTTTTT; CDR3: CASSVAGANEKLFF
J: TRBJ1-2; V: TRBV30; D: -; DNA: TGTGCCTGGAGTAGGAGAGCAGAGTTTTATGGCTACACCTTC; CDR3: CAWSRRAEFYGYTF
J: TRBJ1-6; V: TRBV4-1; D: -; DNA: TGCGCCAGCAGCCAGACAGACCGCTATAATTCACCCCTCCACTTT; CDR3: CASSQTDRYNSPLHF
J: TRBJ1-1; V: TRBV6-6; D: -; DNA: TGTGCCAGCAGTTACACACCCCGAAGTAAGTGGACTGAAGCTTTCTTT; CDR3: CASSYTPRSKWTEAFF
J: TRBJ2-3; V: TRBV7-7; D: TRBD1; DNA: TGTGCTAGCAGCCAAGGACAGGGGTCAGATACGCAGTATTTT; CDR3: CASSQGQGSDTQYF
J: TRBJ2-1; V: TRBV6-5; D: -; DNA: TGTGCCAGCAGCCCTACGGGGGGCGGCTACAATGAGCAGTTCTTC; CDR3: CASSPTGGGYNEQFF
J: TRBJ1-2; V: TRBV6-5; D: -; DNA: TGTGCCAGCAGCCCCGGGTATGGCTACACCTTC; CDR3: CASSPGYGYTF
J: TRBJ1-1; V: TRBV19; D: TRBD1; DNA: TGTGCCAGTAGGTATTGGGGACAGAGGATGGGTGACACTGAAGCTTTCTTT; CDR3: CASRYWGQRMGDTEAFF
J: TRBJ1-6; V: TRBV19; D: -; DNA: TGTGCCAGCGCCTTTTCAGGGATAGGTTCACCCCTCCACTTT; CDR3: CASAFSGIGSPLHF
J: TRBJ1-6; V: TRBV9; D: -; DNA: TGTGCCAGCAGCGCCCCTTCCCTCTCCTATAATTCACCCCTCCACTTT; CDR3: CASSAPSLSYNSPLHF
J: TRBJ1-1; V: TRBV7-8; D: -; DNA: TGTGCCAGCAGCTTCAGACTCATGAACACTGAAGCTTTCTTT; CDR3: CASSFRLMNTEAFF
J: TRBJ1-1; V: TRBV7-2; D: -; DNA: TGTGCCAGCAGCTTAGGGACACTGAACACTGAAGCTTTCTTT; CDR3: CASSLGTLNTEAFF